The 22 T cell receptor beta chains below all came from one sample that was sequenced in a study of T cell repertoires in ileal Crohn's disease (dated by TCRdb to the late 2010s). Libraries came from the immunoSEQ multiplex PCR assay. The immuneACCESS repertoire file appears here via TCRdb, limited to in-frame rearrangements. These files lack a portion of the clones; in checked studies, under half of the deficit traces to unresolved V genes, and the cause of the others is not known. In this sample the table shows thousands of clones, about 85% of which occur a single time. The top ten constitute over 5% of the sample. Read against the paper, the sample's time point label means: inflamed ileum from the surgical specimen. The sample taken for sequencing was ileal tissue. Source of these receptors: an adult with Crohn's disease.

The J gene is TRBJ2-1, the V gene TRBV2, with D possibly matching TRBD2 (6 bases). The CDR3 consists of 13 residues. Germline CDR1 reads SNHLY; CDR2 reads FYNNEI. Trimming pared 3 bases from V and 12 bases from J, leaving 15 bases between. The CDR3 DNA is TGTGCCAGCAGTGAGGCGGGGAGCGGAGGGCAGTTCTTC. Encoded protein: CASSEAGSGGQFF.

This chain uses TRBV6-1 with TRBJ1-2; 7 nucleotides match TRBD1. The CDR3 is made up of 13 amino acids. CDR1 MNHNS and CDR2 SASEGT come from the germline V gene. V trimming: 10 bases; J trimming: 2 bases; junction bases outside the gene matches: 7. CDR3 protein: CAIGTELNYGYTF. CDR3 in DNA: TGTGCCATAGGGACAGAACTCAACTATGGCTACACCTTC.

J is TRBJ1-1 and V is TRBV5-4; D may be TRBD1 (5 bases). The CDR3 has 15 residues. CDR1 is SGHNT and CDR2 is YYREEE in the germline V gene (reference sequence). V was shortened by 3 bases and J by 1 base, with 13 bases between the two germline ends. In nucleotides, the CDR3 is TGTGCCAGCAGCTCCTGGGGCAGTAGGAACACTGAAGCTTTCTTT. Its translation is CASSSWGSRNTEAFF.

This rearrangement joins TRBV7-8 to TRBJ2-7; 7 bases agree with TRBD2. V trimming: 1 base; J trimming: 3 bases; junction bases outside the gene matches: 6. This CDR3 is 15 amino acids long. Germline V gives CDR1 SGHVS, CDR2 FQNEAQ. CDR3: CASSLGGGIYYEQYF. The CDR3 bases are TGTGCCAGCAGCTTAGGGGGGGGTATTTACTACGAGCAGTACTTC.

In this sample, this clone turned up once. The rearrangement links TRBV7-8 to TRBJ1-3; D gene unclear. The CDR3 extends over 16 amino acids. With 1 base removed from V and 0 bases from J, the gap between germline ends came to 10 bases. CDR1 is SGHVS, CDR2 FQNEAQ, per germline. CDR3 protein: CASSLVATASGNTIYF. The CDR3, as DNA: TGTGCCAGCAGCTTAGTGGCCACCGCCTCTGGAAACACCATATATTTT.

This rearrangement joins TRBV7-2 to TRBJ1-1, with a possible D match to TRBD1 (5 bases). Trimming pared 4 bases from V and 5 bases from J, leaving 14 bases between. Germline V lookup: CDR1 SGHTA, CDR2 FQGNSA. The CDR3 consists of 14 residues. The CDR3 DNA reads as TGTGCCAGCAGCTCCTACGCGGGGGGAACTGAAGCTTTCTTT. This sequence encodes CASSSYAGGTEAFF.

This sequence joins TRBV19 and TRBJ2-2; D gene uncertain. The CDR3 consists of 12 residues. CDR1 and CDR2 (germline): LNHDA, SQIVND (reference sequence). The V gene lost 5 bases and the J gene lost 1 base, with 2 bases spanning the gap. The CDR3 loop reads CASSQNTGELFF. In nucleotides, the CDR3 is TGTGCCAGTAGTCAGAACACCGGGGAGCTGTTTTTT.

The chain has TRBV6-1 and TRBJ2-1; D gene unclear. Between the trimmed V and J ends, which lost 3 bases and 6 bases, there was a span of 12 bases. The CDR3 length is 14 residues. CDR1 is MNHNS, CDR2 SASEGT, per germline. As DNA, the CDR3 is TGTGCCAGCAGTGACACGGGTCGTTTCAATGAGCAGTTCTTC. Residues: CASSDTGRFNEQFF.

This clone has just a few counts. This rearrangement joins TRBV6-1 to TRBJ1-5, with 7 bases that match TRBD1. Germline V gene sequence: CDR1 MNHNS, CDR2 SASEGT. CDR3 length: 14 amino acids. V lost 1 base to trimming and J lost 5 bases; unmatched junction nucleotides: 2. CDR3 in amino acids: CASSEEQGHQPQHF. CDR3 DNA: TGTGCCAGCAGTGAAGAACAGGGGCATCAGCCCCAGCATTTT.

V usage is TRBV5-4 and J usage is TRBJ2-1, with D unresolved. Trimming shortened V by 0 bases and J by 4 bases, and 11 bases separated the two germline ends. CDR1 and CDR2 from the germline V gene are SGHNT and YYREEE (reference sequence). The CDR3 spans 15 residues. CDR3 nucleotide sequence: TGTGCCAGCAGCTTGGGGGCTCCCCTGTACAATGAGCAGTTCTTC. As protein: CASSLGAPLYNEQFF.

This clone was seen only a few times. This chain joins TRBV29-1 and TRBJ2-1; 7 bases fit TRBD2. Looked up from germline, CDR1 is SQVTM and CDR2 is ANQGSEA. This CDR3 contains 14 residues. Unmatched junction bases numbered 11, after V lost 4 bases and J lost 8 bases. CDR3 in DNA: TGCAGCGTTGGGAGGACTAGGGAGTATTATGAGCAGTTCTTC. This codes for CSVGRTREYYEQFF.

The chain links TRBV25-1 to TRBJ2-5, with 7 bases identical to TRBD1. The CDR3 covers 16 residues. The germline gives CDR1 MGHDK, CDR2 SYGVNS. After removal of 2 bases from V and 2 bases from J, the junction contained 8 bases not matched to a gene. CDR3 sequence reads: CASSERPEGQQETQYF. In DNA, the CDR3 is TGTGCCAGCAGTGAAAGGCCAGAGGGACAGCAAGAGACCCAGTACTTC.

The rearrangement uses TRBV6-1 and TRBJ1-5; D is undetermined. V dropped 1 base and J dropped 0 bases, with 16 bases sitting between them. Germline lookup yields CDR1 MNHNS and CDR2 SASEGT. The CDR3 contains 18 residues. The CDR3 reads CASSEGPVSPYSNQPQHF. The CDR3 region has the DNA TGTGCCAGCAGTGAAGGGCCAGTCAGCCCGTATAGCAATCAGCCCCAGCATTTT.

The V gene is TRBV14, the J gene TRBJ1-3; weak D call: TRBD1 (6 bases). CDR3 length equals 15 residues. Trimming removed 3 bases from V and 5 bases from J, with 14 bases in between. The V gene's germline CDR1 is SGHDN and CDR2 FVKESK. This chain's CDR3 is CASSHAWTARNTIYF. In nucleotides, the CDR3 is TGTGCCAGCAGCCATGCTTGGACAGCCCGAAACACCATATATTTT.

The rearrangement links TRBV7-7 to TRBJ2-2, with 7 bases that match TRBD1. From germline, CDR1 is SSHAT and CDR2 FNYEAQ (reference sequence). The CDR3 has 15 amino acids. V was clipped by 5 bases and J by 6 bases; unmatched bases: 9. The CDR3 nucleotides read TGTGCCAGCAGCCAGAACAGGGGTGGGCCCGGGGAGCTGTTTTTT. Protein product: CASSQNRGGPGELFF.

Only one count was recorded for this clone. The chain uses TRBV19 and TRBJ2-1, with D possibly matching TRBD2 (6 bases). The CDR3 contains 15 residues. CDR1 and CDR2 from the germline V gene are LNHDA and SQIVND (reference sequence). The ends were cut back, 6 bases at V and 0 bases at J, with 12 bases in the middle. CDR3 residues: CASRPQTSSYNEQFF. The CDR3 DNA reads TGTGCCAGTAGACCTCAGACTAGCTCCTACAATGAGCAGTTCTTC.

The rearrangement joins TRBV19 to TRBJ2-5; 10 nucleotides line up with TRBD1. Trimming cost V 4 bases and J 2 bases; bases outside gene matches: 1. Germline V lookup: CDR1 LNHDA, CDR2 SQIVND (reference sequence). The length of the CDR3 is 14 residues. The CDR3 sequence: CASSTDRGQETQYF. Here the CDR3 DNA reads TGTGCCAGTAGTACGGACAGGGGGCAAGAGACCCAGTACTTC.

The chain recombines TRBV4-1 with TRBJ2-1; D might be TRBD2 (5 bases). V dropped 4 bases and J dropped 0 bases, with 13 bases sitting between them. Germline CDR1 MGHRA, CDR2 YSYEKL. The length of the CDR3 is 16 residues. The chain's CDR3 is CASSRLASSSYNEQFF. The DNA for the CDR3 is TGCGCCAGCAGCCGATTAGCGTCTAGCTCCTACAATGAGCAGTTCTTC.

This clone was observed a handful of times. The V gene is TRBV30, the J gene TRBJ2-3; a possible D gene is TRBD2 (5 bases). This CDR3 contains 13 residues. V lost 2 bases to trimming and J lost 2 bases, with 8 bases between them. Germline lookup yields CDR1 GTSNPN and CDR2 SVGIG (reference sequence). CDR3 in amino acids: CAWSLAYTDTQYF. CDR3 nucleotides: TGTGCCTGGAGTTTAGCGTACACAGATACGCAGTATTTT.

V and J are TRBV4-1 and TRBJ1-2; 7 positions agree with TRBD1. The V gene's germline CDR1 is MGHRA and CDR2 YSYEKL. The ends lost 1 base at V and 5 bases at J; junction bases unmatched: 7. The CDR3 is 15 amino acids. The CDR3 nucleotides are TGCGCCAGCAGCCAAGGACAGGGCGGCGGGTATGGCTACACCTTC. Amino acid sequence: CASSQGQGGGYGYTF.

A single count supports this clone. The chain recombines TRBV7-2 with TRBJ2-3; D may be TRBD2 (6 bases). Germline V gene lookup returns CDR1 SGHTA and CDR2 FQGNSA. Trimming shortened V by 6 bases and J by 11 bases, and 15 bases separated the two germline ends. This CDR3 region has 12 residues. CDR3 loop: CASSPQRDWQYF. The CDR3 bases are TGTGCCAGCAGTCCTCAACGGGACTGGCAGTATTTT.

The chain is built from TRBV6-6 and TRBJ1-2; 7 bases map to TRBD1. Germline V CDR1 and CDR2: MNHNY, SVGAGI (reference sequence). V was clipped by 5 bases and J by 1 base; unmatched bases: 4. There are 14 residues in the CDR3. CDR3 sequence reads: CASSPRDSNYGYTF. The CDR3 DNA sequence: TGTGCCAGCAGTCCGAGGGACAGTAACTATGGCTACACCTTC.